These 27 T cell receptor beta chains were all obtained from the same sample, sequenced in a study of tumor-infiltrating lymphocytes in oesophageal squamous cell carcinoma. MiXCR, run by TCRdb on the PCR reads, gives a single entry per CDR3 protein. The top ten hold about 10% of the sample, which has 15,000 to 25,000 distinct CDR3 sequences, 35% to 50% seen once. Sequencing used normal esophageal tissue next to the tumor. These receptors all come from a male donor with esophageal squamous cell carcinoma.

V and J are TRBV4-1 and TRBJ2-7; 8 bases line up with TRBD1. This CDR3 contains 14 residues. The germline CDR1 and CDR2 sequences are MGHRA and YSYEKL. V lost 4 bases, J lost 1 base, and 3 bases stayed unmatched. In nucleotides, the CDR3 is TGCGCCAGCAGCCTAAGGACAGGGTCCTACGAGCAGTACTTC. This translates into CASSLRTGSYEQYF.

The CDR3 DNA is TGTGCCAGCAGCCAGGGGGACCTCAATGAGCAGTACTTC. Translation gives CASSQGDLNEQYF. This chain connects TRBV7-6 to TRBJ2-1, with 7 bases fitting TRBD1. The DNA end is more similar to TRBJ2-7, so the J call may be wrong. Germline V lookup: CDR1 SGHVS, CDR2 FNYEAQ. CDR3 length: 13 amino acids.

This clonotype was counted once. A read error is likely, as this CDR3 ends without the conserved phenylalanine or tryptophan. No DNA is shown, since the ends of the CDR3 on it are uncertain; the CDR3 is the one TCRdb lists. The CDR3 protein is CASSLGVGAPNEQFFGP. V usage is TRBV7-2 and J usage is TRBJ1-6. The germline V gene encodes CDR1 SGHTA and CDR2 FQGNSA. The CDR3 is 17 residues long, counting both termini.

The rearrangement uses TRBV28 and TRBJ1-1; TRBD1 matches 7 bases. Trimming cost V 4 bases and J 6 bases; bases outside gene matches: 11. CDR1 is MDHEN and CDR2 is SYDVKM in the germline V gene. The CDR3 runs to 15 residues. The chain's CDR3 is CASSYRGRGGAEAFF. The CDR3 nucleotides read TGTGCCAGCAGTTACAGGGGCCGGGGGGGAGCTGAAGCTTTCTTT.

This chain joins TRBV6-5 and TRBJ2-7; D uncertain. The J call is in doubt because the DNA end fits TRBJ2-5 better. The CDR3 has 14 residues. Germline CDR1 and CDR2: MNHEY and SVGAGI. CDR3 nucleotide sequence: TGTGCCAGCAGTGAATACACCCGACAAGAGACCCAGTACTTC. Amino acid sequence: CASSEYTRQETQYF.

By frequency in the sample, this clonotype is large. The chain recombines TRBV7-2 with TRBJ2-5; TRBD2 aligns across 15 bases. The germline CDR1 and CDR2 sequences are SGHTA and FQGNSA. The CDR3 totals 15 residues. Trimming took 6 bases from V and 2 from J; bases not matched to a gene: 1. The CDR3 reads CASRGTSGRQETQYF. The CDR3, as DNA: TGTGCCAGCAGGGGGACTAGCGGGAGGCAAGAGACCCAGTACTTC.

The table lists this clonotype with many counts. A much larger clone is a single base away; this may be a read error. The V gene is TRBV6-1, the J gene TRBJ2-5, with D perhaps matching TRBD2 (7 bases). V dropped 9 bases and J dropped 11 bases, with 25 bases sitting between them. Germline V gives CDR1 MNHNS, CDR2 SASEGT. This CDR3 has 14 amino acids. This CDR3 reads CARGGRSSYNEQYF. The DNA of the CDR3 is TGTGCCAGGGGGGGGCGGAGCTCCTACAATGAGCAGTACTTC.

Ten or more counts support this clonotype. The genes are TRBV6-1 and TRBJ2-2, with no clear D. The V end lost 2 bases, the J end lost 4 bases, and 8 bases lay between the germline ends. Germline-derived CDR1 and CDR2 are MNHNS and SASEGT. CDR3 length equals 14 residues. The CDR3 coding sequence is TGTGCCAGCAGTGAAAACCGGGCCACCGGGGAGCTGTTTTTT. Translated: CASSENRATGELFF.

The chain recombines TRBV7-8 with TRBJ2-3, with D possibly matching TRBD1 (6 bases). Deletions cut 5 bases from V and 14 bases from J, with 23 bases between. In germline, CDR1 is SGHVS, CDR2 FQNEAQ. The CDR3 contains 14 residues. DNA of the CDR3: TGTGCCAGCAGCATCAGACAGGACACCGGGGAGCTGTATTTT. Amino acid sequence: CASSIRQDTGELYF.

This chain links TRBV7-3 with TRBJ2-3, with 9 bases matching TRBD2. After removal of 5 bases from V and 6 bases from J, the junction contained 6 bases not matched to a gene. The CDR3 loop spans 14 amino acids. Per germline, CDR1 SGHTA and CDR2 FQGTGA. CDR3 loop: CASSPMAGGDTQYF. As DNA, the CDR3 is TGTGCCAGCAGCCCCATGGCGGGGGGGGATACGCAGTATTTT.

This clonotype was counted many times. This sequence joins TRBV7-9 and TRBJ1-5; tentatively, D is TRBD1 (5 bases). The V end was cut by 5 bases, the J end by 1 base, with 12 bases between. CDR3 length: 15 amino acids. Germline V gene lookup returns CDR1 SEHNR and CDR2 FQNEAQ (reference sequence). CDR3 in amino acids: CASSHGRQSNQPQHF. The CDR3 region has the DNA TGTGCCAGCAGCCACGGTCGACAGAGCAATCAGCCCCAGCATTTT.

This clonotype occurred many times. The genes are TRBV12-3 or TRBV12-4 and TRBJ2-5, with D hard to call. TRBJ2-7 explains the end of the DNA better; the J call may be wrong. The CDR3 consists of 15 residues. The CDR3 DNA is TGTGCCAGCAGCAAAGGGCAGCTACACTCATACGAGCAGTACTTC. Translation gives CASSKGQLHSYEQYF.

The chain employs TRBV6-2 or TRBV6-3 and TRBJ2-4; 8 bases are a match to TRBD2. The end of the DNA fits TRBJ2-7 better, so the J call may be wrong. This CDR3 is built from 16 residues. The germline gives CDR1 MNHEY, CDR2 SVGEGT. The CDR3 region is CASRVSGAGSYYEQYF. For the CDR3, the DNA is TGTGCCAGCCGGGTTAGCGGGGCAGGGTCCTACTACGAGCAGTACTTC.

This clonotype is medium-sized. The V and J genes are TRBV7-2 and TRBJ2-5, with 10 bases that match TRBD1. This CDR3 has 14 amino acids. CDR1 is SGHTA, CDR2 FQGNSA, per germline. J gave up 4 bases and V 5 bases, and 4 bases lay outside the gene matches. CDR3 nucleotides: TGTGCCAGCAGCCGGGACAGGGGTTTAGAGACCCAGTACTTC. This sequence encodes CASSRDRGLETQYF. Based on the CDR3 plus reference TRBV7-2 and TRBJ2-5, the full variable domain is GAGVSQSPSNKVTEKGKDVELRCDPISGHTALYWYRQSLGQGLEFLIYFQGNSAPDKSGLPSDRFSAERTGGSVSTLTIQRTQQEDSAVYLCASSRDRGLETQYFGPGTRLLVL.

This clonotype showed up many times. A much larger clonotype is one base distant, so this may be a read error. This chain joins TRBV12-3 or TRBV12-4 and TRBJ2-1, with 9 bases matching TRBD2. With the DNA end fitting TRBJ2-7 better, the J assignment may be wrong. The CDR3 spans 13 residues. The CDR3 region has the DNA TGTGCCAGCAACCAGCGGGAGGCTAATGAGCAGTACTTC. This encodes CASNQREANEQYF.

This chain joins TRBV6-2 or TRBV6-3 and TRBJ2-6, with TRBD2 matching over 10 bases. The J call is doubtful: the DNA matches TRBJ2-4 better. The CDR3 loop spans 16 amino acids. Germline V gene data show CDR1 as MNHEY and CDR2 as SVGEGT. The CDR3 coding sequence is TGTGCCAGCAGTTTCAGACTAGCGGGAGCCAAAAACATTCAGTACTTC. Protein product: CASSFRLAGAKNIQYF.

Ten or more counts support this clonotype. V is TRBV11-3 and J is TRBJ2-7, with 9 bases identical to TRBD2. Per germline, CDR1 SGHNT and CDR2 YENEEA. The length of the CDR3 is 15 residues. Trimming removed 1 base from V and 0 bases from J; junction bases left unmatched: 1. The CDR3 DNA is TGTGCCAGCAGCTTAGGGACTAGCGTCTCCTACGAGCAGTACTTC. Protein: CASSLGTSVSYEQYF.

This clonotype was seen repeatedly, ten times or more. At one of its ends the junction is not consistent with the germline gene, which may arise from a read error. The chain has TRBV7-7 and TRBJ1-1; the D is unclear. CDR3 length equals 14 residues. CDR1 and CDR2 from the germline V gene are SSHAT and FNYEAQ (reference sequence). CDR3: CASSNPRICTEAFF. For the CDR3, the DNA is TGTGCTAGCAGCAACCCCAGAATATGCACTGAAGCTTTCTTT.

This chain's CDR3 is CASRLIAKDTQYF. Here the CDR3 DNA reads TGTGCCAGCAGACTCATCGCTAAAGATACGCAGTATTTT. This chain connects TRBV11-1 to TRBJ2-3; D remains unclear. The ends were cut back, 6 bases at V and 5 bases at J, with 12 bases in the middle. From germline, CDR1 is SGHAT and CDR2 FQDESV (reference sequence). This CDR3 contains 13 residues.

This clonotype was detected a few times. The genes are TRBV11-2 and TRBJ2-1, with 7 bases fitting TRBD2. This CDR3 has 15 amino acids. Trimming removed 5 bases from V and 0 bases from J; junction bases left unmatched: 4. Germline assignment: CDR1 SGHAT and CDR2 FQNNGV. CDR3 loop: CASSTRGSSYNEQFF. The CDR3, as DNA: TGTGCCAGCAGCACCCGCGGGAGCTCCTACAATGAGCAGTTCTTC.

The sample holds many counts of this clonotype. The V and J genes are TRBV12-5 and TRBJ1-2, with 8 nucleotides matching TRBD1. The CDR3 loop spans 15 amino acids. Germline values: CDR1 LGHNT, CDR2 FRNRAP. Unmatched junction bases numbered 8, after V lost 3 bases and J lost 5 bases. The CDR3 region has the DNA TGTGCTAGTGGTTTTTTTCCCCAGGGGGCATATGGCTACACCTTC. Translation gives CASGFFPQGAYGYTF.

At least ten counts were recorded for this clonotype. The genes are TRBV7-9 and TRBJ2-5, with 7 bases lining up with TRBD1. The CDR3 is 17 residues long. Germline lookup yields CDR1 SEHNR and CDR2 FQNEAQ (reference sequence). The ends lost 3 bases at V and 5 bases at J; junction bases unmatched: 15. The CDR3 loop reads CASSFSTGTEGRETQYF. The CDR3 coding sequence is TGTGCCAGCAGCTTCTCTACCGGGACAGAGGGGCGGGAGACCCAGTACTTC.

CDR3 amino acids: CASSHPGQGLHEQFF. In nucleotides, the CDR3 is TGTGCCAGCAGCCATCCGGGACAGGGATTGCATGAGCAGTTCTTC. This rearrangement joins TRBV7-6 to TRBJ2-7; 9 nucleotides align to TRBD1. The DNA matches TRBJ2-1 better at its end, which makes the J call doubtful. The CDR3 covers 15 residues. Germline V gene sequence: CDR1 SGHVS, CDR2 FNYEAQ.

This clonotype turned up a few times. The rearrangement joins TRBV15 to TRBJ2-3; D remains ambiguous. Germline CDR1 is LNHNV and CDR2 is YYDKDF (reference sequence). The V and J ends lost 3 bases and 4 bases respectively, with 5 bases between them. The CDR3 contains 12 residues. In nucleotides, the CDR3 is TGTGCCACCAGCAGCTTGGCAGATACGCAGTATTTT. As protein: CATSSLADTQYF.

The J gene is TRBJ2-3, the V gene TRBV7-8; 7 positions agree with TRBD2. TRBJ2-1 matches the DNA end more closely, so the J call is doubtful. CDR1 and CDR2 (germline): SGHVS, FQNEAQ. This CDR3 has 14 residues. CDR3: CASSLPSGHNEQFF. CDR3 sequence (DNA): TGTGCCAGCAGCCTCCCTAGCGGCCACAATGAGCAGTTCTTC.

The chain recombines TRBV5-1 with TRBJ1-4; possibly TRBD1 for D (5 bases). The CDR3 length is 14 residues. The germline CDR1 and CDR2 sequences are SGHRS and YFSETQ. V lost 6 bases to trimming and J lost 8 bases, with 17 bases between them. CDR3: CASTLRQGGEKLFF. The CDR3 region has the DNA TGCGCCAGCACTCTGCGTCAGGGTGGGGAAAAACTGTTTTTT.

This rearrangement joins TRBV12-3 or TRBV12-4 to TRBJ1-6; TRBD1 matches 8 bases. The J call may be wrong; the DNA end is better matched by TRBJ1-5. This CDR3 has 15 amino acids. CDR3 bases: TGTGCCAGCAGTTTGGCCGACAGGGGCCATCAGCCCCAGCATTTT. Its translation: CASSLADRGHQPQHF.